This T cell receptor (beta chain) was observed in a study of blood T cells in healthy people across ages. General study points: It was held that diversity estimates obtained from one million T cells represented underestimates.

A note on this clonotype: Its antigen is unknown.

The use of a sample-barcoded 5' primer and a J-beta primer mix characterized a second PCR of roughly 6 to 11 cycles. Using its own MiXCR run on the 5' RACE reads, TCRdb lists one record per CDR3 protein. The data show some 760,000 distinct CDR3 sequences, 20% to 25% seen once. This CDR3 has 15 amino acids. The V segment lost 0 bases and the J segment 1 base; nucleotides outside the gene matches: 2. The germline gives CDR1 SGDLS, CDR2 YYNGEE. These records were also assigned to another study, of T cells of mothers and their children. That report notes: The overlap seen between related mothers and children slightly exceeded that of unrelated pairs, though not significantly.

Sequencing was performed on blood. The chain links TRBV9 to TRBJ2-7; the match to TRBD2 covers 9 bases. This TCR derives from a boy between 10 and 17 years old in good health. CDR3 DNA sequence: TGTGCCAGCAGCGTAGGGACTAGCGAGTCCTACGAGCAGTACTTC. It encodes CASSVGTSESYEQYF.